This TCR beta chain appears in the sequencing data of a study of T cells in Graves' hyperthyroidism and ophthalmopathy. Study-wide findings and caveats: Using 13 V-J features, a model discriminated ophthalmopathy from stable hyperthyroidism.

The length of the CDR3 is 16 residues. V lost 6 bases and J lost 7; bases outside the gene matches: 11. Details on this clonotype: Its cognate antigen is unknown.

For Graves' hyperthyroidism to be stable, ophthalmopathy could not progress within 18 months. Newly diagnosed hyperthyroidism patients aged 18 to 65 years had disease lasting under 2 months. TCR beta CDR3 regions were amplified from RNA. The HTBI primer set drove a first-round RT-PCR of the TCR CDR3. A single record per CDR3 protein comes from TCRdb applying MiXCR to the multiplex PCR reads. Among a few hundred thousand distinct CDR3 sequences listed, approximately 15% were seen once. The sample comprised blood. The clonotype originates from a woman between 18 and 29 years old with Graves' hyperthyroidism. The chain is built from TRBV12-3 or TRBV12-4 and TRBJ1-4, with TRBD1 matching over 10 bases. In DNA form, the CDR3 reads TGTGCCAGCAGCATAGGGACAGGGGAACCCCTTGAAAAACTGTTTTTT. As protein: CASSIGTGEPLEKLFF.